This entry features one TCR beta chain sequence. Its specificity is unknown. The data derive from a study of cytomegalovirus exposure and HLA in healthy donors. Whole-study context: When 300 to 400 donors were genotyped, about 80% of them were found to fall in the Caucasian-associated ancestry cluster. Study-wide findings and caveats: A later analysis showed that HLA-associated TCR beta chains had undergone more clonal expansion than equally common others. Rarity marked most TCR sequences, yet some public TCRs occurred in many donors.

PCR amplification relied on 60 Vbeta primers (plus 13 Jbeta primers). Libraries were prepared by immunoSEQ multiplex PCR; TCRdb keeps only in-frame clonotypes and omits some of them. Here the sample spans about 140,000 clones, roughly 73% being singletons. CDR3 length: 17 amino acids. V lost 0 bases and J lost 5; bases outside the gene matches: 8. CDR1 SGDLS and CDR2 YYNGEE come from the germline V gene. Material: PBMCs. V gene TRBV9 combines with J gene TRBJ2-5; 12 bases line up with TRBD2. The clonotype was recovered from a female donor in good health and CMV-seronegative. The CDR3 DNA is TGTGCCAGCAGCGTAGCTTCTAGCGGGGGGGTCCGCGAGACCCAGTACTTC. Encoded protein: CASSVASSGGVRETQYF.